These 22 T cell receptor beta chains originate from one sample sequenced in a study of T cells in Graves' hyperthyroidism and ophthalmopathy (dated by TCRdb to about 2019). The library was generated by multiplex PCR. Instrument used: Illumina HiSeq 2000. TCR beta CDR3 regions were amplified from RNA transcripts. The TCR CDR3 was subjected to a first round of RT-PCR using the HTBI primer set and the Qiagen OneStep RT-PCR kit. Using fastp at Q25 and MiXCR, TCRdb reprocessed the public reads and kept productive beta chains. Each record represents a unique CDR3 protein, reported with the most common genes and DNA among its rows. The sample table records some 770,000 distinct CDR3 sequences; about 15% of these occur just once. Together, the top ten hold around 8.1% of the sample. Specimen: blood. The receptors come from a man between 18 and 29 years old with Graves' hyperthyroidism.

V is TRBV12-3 or TRBV12-4 and J is TRBJ1-1; 8 positions match TRBD1. The CDR3 totals 15 residues. J was trimmed by 0 bases and V by 6 bases; bases with no gene match: 6. The CDR3, as DNA: TGTGCCAGCAGCTGGCGGACAGGGATGAACACTGAAGCTTTCTTT. It encodes CASSWRTGMNTEAFF.

The chain combines TRBV19 with TRBJ1-1; perhaps TRBD1 as D (6 bases). With 5 bases removed from V and 0 bases from J, the gap between germline ends came to 13 bases. CDR1 and CDR2 (germline): LNHDA, SQIVND (reference sequence). The CDR3 extends over 15 amino acids. CDR3 in amino acids: CASSPQGGVNTEAFF. DNA of the CDR3: TGTGCCAGTAGTCCCCAAGGGGGTGTGAACACTGAAGCTTTCTTT.

In this sample, this clonotype turned up many times. The genes are TRBV11-2 and TRBJ2-1; D is possibly TRBD1 (5 bases). The CDR3 has 14 amino acids. Trimming shortened V by 1 base and J by 4 bases, and 8 bases separated the two germline ends. The germline gives CDR1 SGHAT, CDR2 FQNNGV. The CDR3 DNA is TGTGCCAGCAGCTTAGCTAGGGGATACAATGAGCAGTTCTTC. Protein: CASSLARGYNEQFF.

The table lists this clonotype with many counts. The rearrangement joins TRBV11-3 to TRBJ1-1; possibly TRBD1 for D (6 bases). Germline-derived CDR1 and CDR2 are SGHNT and YENEEA. Trimming stripped 6 bases from V and 3 bases from J, with 17 bases between. The CDR3 has 15 amino acids. The CDR3: CASSPGAGGHTEAFF. CDR3 bases: TGTGCCAGCAGTCCCGGGGCGGGGGGCCACACTGAAGCTTTCTTT. Drawing the rest from reference TRBV11-3 and TRBJ1-1, the complete variable domain is EAGVVQSPRYKIIEKKQPVAFWCNPISGHNTLYWYLQNLGQGPELLIRYENEEAVDDSQLPKDRFSAERLKGVDSTLKIQPAELGDSAVYLCASSPGAGGHTEAFFGQGTRLTVV.

The CDR3: CASSVGSSGRRANTGELFF. DNA of the CDR3: TGTGCCAGCAGCGTAGGTTCTAGCGGGAGGCGCGCGAACACCGGGGAGCTGTTTTTT. The chain employs TRBV9 and TRBJ2-2, with 11 nucleotides matching TRBD2. The CDR3 contains 19 residues. V lost 0 bases to trimming and J lost 0 bases; unmatched junction nucleotides: 7. Germline assignment: CDR1 SGDLS and CDR2 YYNGEE.

This clonotype was seen repeatedly, ten times or more. The germline gene is not matched at one end of the junction; a read error may be the cause. The rearrangement links TRBV11-3 to TRBJ2-3; D is uncertain. Per germline, CDR1 SGHNT and CDR2 YENEEA. The CDR3 spans 12 residues. Written as DNA, the CDR3 is TGTACCAGCAGCTCCGGCAGTGATACGCAGTATTTT. It codes for CTSSSGSDTQYF.

The sample holds many counts of this clonotype. The V gene is TRBV28, the J gene TRBJ2-7; D is ambiguous. CDR3 length: 13 residues. V was trimmed by 3 bases and J by 3 bases, leaving 9 bases between them. From germline, CDR1 is MDHEN and CDR2 SYDVKM. DNA for the CDR3: TGTGCCAGCAGTTTCTCGCTTCACTACGAGCAGTACTTC. Amino acid sequence: CASSFSLHYEQYF.

This clonotype was counted many times. This rearrangement joins TRBV28 to TRBJ2-7, with 9 bases fitting TRBD1. Germline V gene lookup returns CDR1 MDHEN and CDR2 SYDVKM. Trimming removed 4 bases from V and 2 bases from J; junction bases left unmatched: 9. The CDR3 loop spans 16 amino acids. The CDR3 DNA sequence: TGTGCCAGCAGTTCCTCGGGACAGGGAGCCCCCTACGAGCAGTACTTC. It codes for CASSSSGQGAPYEQYF.

This clonotype appeared many times. The V call is TRBV12-3 or TRBV12-4, the J call TRBJ1-2, with D possibly TRBD1 on 6 matching bases. Trimming removed 5 bases from V and 4 bases from J, with 8 bases in between. The CDR3 sequence is 12 residues long. The CDR3 loop is CASSRTVYGYTF. CDR3 sequence (DNA): TGTGCCAGCAGTAGGACAGTCTATGGCTACACCTTC.

V and J are TRBV6-9 and TRBJ1-5; D is possibly TRBD1 (6 bases). Germline V CDR1 and CDR2: MNHGY, SVAAGI. The ends were cut back, 2 bases at V and 4 bases at J, with 18 bases in the middle. This CDR3 spans 17 amino acids. CDR3 in amino acids: CASSYMSGGAENQPQHF. The CDR3 nucleotides read TGTGCCAGCAGTTATATGTCGGGGGGGGCAGAAAATCAGCCCCAGCATTTT.

In its sample, this clonotype was seen many times. Here the CDR3 DNA reads TGTGCCAGCAGTTACTCGATCGCGAGGACGGACACTGAAGCTTTCTTT. The encoded protein is CASSYSIARTDTEAFF. The chain carries TRBV6-6 and TRBJ1-1, with no clear D. Germline CDR1 reads MNHNY; CDR2 reads SVGAGI (reference sequence). The CDR3 contains 16 residues. The V end was cut by 0 bases, the J end by 3 bases, with 14 bases between.

This clonotype was seen more than once but under ten times. The chain is built from TRBV19 and TRBJ1-1, with no clear D. CDR3 size: 13 residues. V shed 3 bases and J shed 0 bases, with 5 bases lying between them. Per germline, CDR1 LNHDA and CDR2 SQIVND (reference sequence). CDR3 residues: CASSILMNTEAFF. CDR3 bases: TGTGCCAGTAGTATCCTAATGAACACTGAAGCTTTCTTT.

There are a few counts of this clonotype. The CDR3: CASSGERGAYEQYF. The CDR3, as DNA: TGTGCCAGCAGCGGAGAGCGGGGGGCCTACGAGCAGTACTTC. The chain is built from TRBV5-6 and TRBJ2-7, with 9 bases that match TRBD2. V trimming: 4 bases; J trimming: 2 bases; junction bases outside the gene matches: 4. The germline CDR1 and CDR2 sequences are SGHDT and YYEEEE. CDR3 length equals 14 residues.

In the case of this clonotype: A much larger clone is a single base away; this may be a read error. The chain uses TRBV12-3 or TRBV12-4 and TRBJ1-5, with D perhaps matching TRBD1 (5 bases). The CDR3 sequence is 15 residues long. The CDR3 DNA reads TGTGTCAGCAGTTTAGCGGGTCCAGGGAGACAGCCCCAGCATTTT. It translates to CVSSLAGPGRQPQHF.

The V gene is TRBV29-1, the J gene TRBJ2-7, with D tentatively TRBD2 (5 bases). The CDR3 is 14 amino acids. The germline CDR1 and CDR2 sequences are SQVTM and ANQGSEA. V lost 5 bases and J 0 bases, leaving 14 bases between the germline ends. The chain's CDR3 is CSVLKAASSYEQYF. CDR3 nucleotide sequence: TGCAGCGTTCTCAAAGCGGCAAGCTCCTACGAGCAGTACTTC.

This clonotype was counted many times. V is TRBV28 and J is TRBJ2-7, with TRBD2 matching 9 bases. Germline CDR1 reads MDHEN; CDR2 reads SYDVKM. The CDR3 contains 16 residues. Trimming at V came to 6 bases and at J to 2 bases, leaving 11 bases not matched to a gene. DNA of the CDR3: TGTGCCAGCAGACCTTACCCGACTAGCGGCACCTACGAGCAGTACTTC. Protein sequence: CASRPYPTSGTYEQYF.

V is TRBV20-1 and J is TRBJ2-1, with D possibly matching TRBD2 (6 bases). The CDR3 contains 15 residues. CDR1 and CDR2 from the germline V gene are DFQATT and SNEGSKA (reference sequence). Trimming shortened V by 3 bases and J by 0 bases, and 12 bases separated the two germline ends. CDR3 nucleotides: TGCAGTGCTAGGCCTGGGGGGACCTCCTACAATGAGCAGTTCTTC. Protein: CSARPGGTSYNEQFF.

This clonotype came up many times. The V and J genes are TRBV3-1 and TRBJ2-3; maybe TRBD2 (5 bases). Looked up from germline, CDR1 is LGHDT and CDR2 is YNNKEL (reference sequence). CDR3 length: 16 residues. Trimming took off 0 bases at V and 2 bases at J, with 12 bases between the two ends. The CDR3 region is CASSQEGGSITDTQYF. In DNA, the CDR3 is TGTGCCAGCAGCCAAGAAGGAGGCAGCATCACAGATACGCAGTATTTT.

The V call is TRBV10-3, the J call TRBJ1-1; perhaps TRBD1 as D (5 bases). The germline CDR1 and CDR2 sequences are ENHRY and SYGVKD. Deletions cut 5 bases from V and 10 bases from J, with 17 bases between. The CDR3 sequence is 13 residues long. CDR3 in amino acids: CAISSPAGEGAFF. For the CDR3, the DNA is TGTGCCATCAGTTCCCCCGCGGGGGAGGGAGCTTTCTTT.

On this clonotype itself: Germline and junction disagree at one end, which may indicate a read error. V and J are TRBV5-1 and TRBJ2-5; 14 bases map to TRBD2. The germline V gene encodes CDR1 SGHRS and CDR2 YFSETQ. This CDR3 comprises 17 residues. CDR3 DNA sequence: TGTGCCAGCACCTTAGGGACTAGCGGGAGCGGGCAAGAGACCCAGTACTTC. Translating gives CASTLGTSGSGQETQYF.

This clonotype has a handful of counts. V gene TRBV11-2 combines with J gene TRBJ2-7; 9 bases align to TRBD1. The V gene end was trimmed by 4 bases and the J gene end by 5 bases; junction bases not matched to a gene: 12. The CDR3 runs to 16 residues. The germline V gene has CDR1 SGHAT and CDR2 FQNNGV. CDR3 residues: CASSSRGGTGWDEQYF. CDR3 bases: TGTGCCAGCAGCTCTAGGGGGGGGACAGGGTGGGACGAGCAGTACTTC.

The sample holds many counts of this clonotype. The DNA for the CDR3 is TGTGCCAGCAGTTACCCAAGCGAAGGTGGTGAAGAGACCCAGTACTTC. Protein sequence: CASSYPSEGGEETQYF. This chain connects TRBV6-5 to TRBJ2-5; D is unclear. The V end was cut by 2 bases, the J end by 3 bases, with 16 bases between. This CDR3 contains 16 residues. Germline-derived CDR1 and CDR2 are MNHEY and SVGAGI.